This TCR beta chain stems from a study of PD-1 blockade in classical Hodgkin lymphoma. Method: immunoSEQ multiplex PCR; TCRdb's copy keeps in-frame clones and lacks some. The sample includes under 2,000 clones, more than 80% of them seen just once. The CDR3 loop spans 16 amino acids. The V and J ends lost 6 bases and 5 bases respectively, with 23 bases between them. Germline V gene data show CDR1 as MNHNY and CDR2 as SVGAGI (reference sequence). There was relapse after autologous stem cell transplantation in every patient, and there was variation in brentuximab vedotin exposure. Thawed PBMCs yielded CD4+ T cells through magnetic negative selection. Best responses fell into complete response, partial response or progressive disease. Study conclusions and caveats: Those starting nivolumab under 1 year post-ASCT were excluded. Healthy donors were reported to have higher baseline TCR diversity than newly diagnosed patients.

With respect to this clone: Its target is not known.

The chain recombines TRBV6-6 with TRBJ2-7; maybe TRBD1 (6 bases). The TCR was taken from a human donor with classical Hodgkin lymphoma. The material was CD4+ T cells from blood, obtained at baseline. The CDR3 sequence: CASSLIPGHPSHEQYF. The CDR3 DNA reads as TGTGCCAGCAGCCTCATACCGGGACACCCTTCACACGAGCAGTACTTC.